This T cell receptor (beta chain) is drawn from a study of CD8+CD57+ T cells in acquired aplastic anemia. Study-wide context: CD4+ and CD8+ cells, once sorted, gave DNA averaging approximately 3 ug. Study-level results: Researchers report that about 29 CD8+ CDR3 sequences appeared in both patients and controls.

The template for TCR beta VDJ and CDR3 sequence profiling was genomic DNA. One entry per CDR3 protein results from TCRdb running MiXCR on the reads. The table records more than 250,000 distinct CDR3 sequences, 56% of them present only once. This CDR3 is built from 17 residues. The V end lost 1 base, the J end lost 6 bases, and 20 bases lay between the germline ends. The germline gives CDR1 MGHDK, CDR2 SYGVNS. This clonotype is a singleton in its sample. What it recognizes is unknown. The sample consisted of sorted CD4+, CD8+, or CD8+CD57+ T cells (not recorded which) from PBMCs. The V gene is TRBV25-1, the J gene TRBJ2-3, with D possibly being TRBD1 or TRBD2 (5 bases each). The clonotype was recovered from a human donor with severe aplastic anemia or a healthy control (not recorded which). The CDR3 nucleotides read TGTGCCAGCAGTGAATCGGGATTGTGGGGGAGTGAGGATACGCAGTATTTT. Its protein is CASSESGLWGSEDTQYF.